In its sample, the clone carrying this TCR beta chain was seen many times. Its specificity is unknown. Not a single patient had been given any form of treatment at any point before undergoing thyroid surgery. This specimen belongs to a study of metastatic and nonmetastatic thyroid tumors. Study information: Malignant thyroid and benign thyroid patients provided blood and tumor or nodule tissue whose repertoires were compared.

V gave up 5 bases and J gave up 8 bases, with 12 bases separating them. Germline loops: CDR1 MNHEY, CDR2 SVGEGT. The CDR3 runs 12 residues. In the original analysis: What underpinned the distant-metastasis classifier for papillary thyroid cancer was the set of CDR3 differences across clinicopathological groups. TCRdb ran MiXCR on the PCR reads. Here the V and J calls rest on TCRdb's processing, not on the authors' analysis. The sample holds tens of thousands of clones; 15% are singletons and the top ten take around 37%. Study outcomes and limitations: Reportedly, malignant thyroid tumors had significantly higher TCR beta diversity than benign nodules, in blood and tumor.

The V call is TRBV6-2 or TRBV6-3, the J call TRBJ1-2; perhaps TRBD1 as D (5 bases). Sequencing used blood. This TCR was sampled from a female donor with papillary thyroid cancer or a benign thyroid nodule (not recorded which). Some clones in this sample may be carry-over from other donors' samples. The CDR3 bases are TGTGCCAGCAGTCGACAGACGGTAGGCTACACCTTC. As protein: CASSRQTVGYTF.